The rows below give T cell receptor beta chains drawn from one sample of a study of OX40 agonist ivuxolimab in advanced cancers. TCRdb keeps only in-frame clones here, not all; method: immunoSEQ multiplex PCR. The sample yields 42,000 or so clones, roughly nine tenths seen once. This specimen was CD4+ or CD8+ T cells sorted from blood, taken in a trial of the OX40 agonist ivuxolimab. These receptors all come from an adult with an advanced solid tumor such as melanoma, head and neck, liver or kidney cancer. The CDR3 runs from the conserved cysteine through the conserved F or W. D genes are given only for firm matches. Part of the rows lack a size; the others show once, few, many or a class for expanded clones.

clone size	V gene	D gene	J gene	CDR3 DNA	CDR3 protein
-	TRBV7-2	TRBD2	TRBJ2-5	TGTGCCAGCAGCCTCCAGGTAGCGGGGGGGCCAGAGACCCAGTACTTC	CASSLQVAGGPETQYF
-	TRBV30	-	TRBJ1-5	TGTGCCGCAACCCGGGACGAGAATCAGCCCCAGCATTTT	CAATRDENQPQHF
-	TRBV19	-	TRBJ1-1	TGTGCCAGTAGTATGGACAGTGTGGGCACTGAAGCTTTCTTT	CASSMDSVGTEAFF
-	TRBV5-1	TRBD1	TRBJ1-4	TGCGCCAGCAGCTTGGGGGACAGGGGAGGCGAAAAACTGTTTTTT	CASSLGDRGGEKLFF
-	TRBV6-5	-	TRBJ2-5	TGTGCCAGCAGTTACGGCCGCTCGGAGACCCAGTACTTC	CASSYGRSETQYF
-	TRBV5-6	-	TRBJ1-3	TGTGCCAGCAGCTTGGAGGGAGACTATCCCCCTGGAAACACCATATATTTT	CASSLEGDYPPGNTIYF
-	TRBV18	-	TRBJ2-7	TGTGCCAGCTCCATCCTTGGGCCCAACTACGAGCAGTACTTC	CASSILGPNYEQYF
-	TRBV13	TRBD2	TRBJ2-7	TGTGCCAGCAGCTTAGCCACTAGCGGGGGACTTTACGAGCAGTACTTC	CASSLATSGGLYEQYF
-	TRBV14	TRBD1	TRBJ1-5	TGTGCCAGCAGCCACGACAGGGGGCCCAATCAGCCCCAGCATTTT	CASSHDRGPNQPQHF
-	TRBV27	-	TRBJ2-1	TGTGCCAGCAGTACGAATAATGAGCAGTTCTTC	CASSTNNEQFF
-	TRBV6-6	-	TRBJ1-4	TGTGCCAGCATGGATGCCGCCTTAACGGAAAAACTGTTTTTT	CASMDAALTEKLFF
once	TRBV5-4	-	TRBJ2-3	TGTGCCAGCAGCCCGCAGCAAGATACGCAGTATTTT	CASSPQQDTQYF
-	TRBV11-2	-	TRBJ1-1	TGTGCCAGCAGCTTAGTAGGCGCCAGGGGATGGAACACTGAAGCTTTCTTT	CASSLVGARGWNTEAFF
-	TRBV7-8	-	TRBJ2-5	TGTGCCAGCAGCTTAGCATTTACGAGTCGAGAGACCCAGTACTTC	CASSLAFTSRETQYF
-	TRBV7-2	TRBD1	TRBJ2-1	TGTGCCAGCAGCTCGACGGCAGGGGGCACCTACAATGAGCAGTTCTTC	CASSSTAGGTYNEQFF
once	TRBV6-1	-	TRBJ2-1	TGTGCCAGCAGTGAACAGGGTTTGGATGGTCAGGATGAGCAGTTCTTC	CASSEQGLDGQDEQFF
-	TRBV11-2	-	TRBJ1-1	TGTGCCAGCAGCTTAGACCCAGCCAGACGGGAAGCTTTCTTT	CASSLDPARREAFF
-	TRBV19	-	TRBJ1-5	TGTGCCGCCGCACCGGGGGCAGATCGCAATCAGCCCCAGCATTTT	CAAAPGADRNQPQHF
-	TRBV7-9	TRBD2	TRBJ2-5	TGTGCCAGCAGCTTAGATCTCGCTAGCGGGCAAGAGACCCAGTACTTC	CASSLDLASGQETQYF
-	TRBV6-1	-	TRBJ2-3	TGTGCCAGCAGTGCAACCTATTATACGCAGTATTTT	CASSATYYTQYF
-	TRBV19	-	TRBJ2-3	TGTGCCAGTAGTAAGGAGGCAGCGGACACAGATACGCAGTATTTT	CASSKEAADTDTQYF
-	TRBV6-1	-	TRBJ1-2	TGTGCCAGCAGTTTGACGCCAGGGGATTCACGTGGCTACACCTTC	CASSLTPGDSRGYTF
once	TRBV9	TRBD1	TRBJ2-2	TGTGCCAGCAGCGTGACACCGGGACAGCTTACCGGGGAGCTGTTTTTT	CASSVTPGQLTGELFF
-	TRBV5-5	TRBD2	TRBJ2-3	TGTGCCAGCAGCTTGTTTTCAGCGGGGGGAGATACGCAGTATTTT	CASSLFSAGGDTQYF
-	TRBV19	-	TRBJ1-4	TGTGCCAGTAGTCAGGGATCGGCTAATGAAAAACTGTTTTTT	CASSQGSANEKLFF